This TCR beta chain is from a study of T-cell reconstitution after alpha-beta-depleted transplantation in children. Molecular barcoding with unique molecular identifiers was used for the TCRbeta library. TCRdb reprocessed the PCR reads via MiXCR and lists one record per CDR3 protein. The sample includes 90,000 to 120,000 distinct CDR3 sequences, 6.4% of them seen just once. CDR3 length equals 14 residues. CDR1 and CDR2 from the germline V gene are ENHRY and SYGVKD. V lost 3 bases, J lost 3 bases, and 5 bases stayed unmatched. This clonotype appeared many times. Antigen specificity is unknown. Points from the study as a whole: In some patients, recipient T cells and intrathymic progenitors surviving conditioning explained high day-60 diversity. By about two months after transplant, alpha-beta T cells reportedly arose from several hundred graft clones that had expanded. T-cell numbers and diversity, one year after transplant, stemmed largely from T cells that were newly produced.

The clonotype was recovered from a male patient aged 2-15 years who had a stem cell transplant for acute lymphoblastic leukemia, so the T cells may come from the graft donor. The sample here was PBMCs, mostly from graft donor cells, taken 360 days after TCRalphabeta/CD19-depleted stem cell transplant. V is TRBV10-3 and J is TRBJ2-7; TRBD2 agrees at 7 bases. The CDR3 spells CAISEVSGGYEQYF. CDR3 DNA sequence: TGTGCCATCAGTGAAGTTTCGGGGGGCTACGAGCAGTACTTC.